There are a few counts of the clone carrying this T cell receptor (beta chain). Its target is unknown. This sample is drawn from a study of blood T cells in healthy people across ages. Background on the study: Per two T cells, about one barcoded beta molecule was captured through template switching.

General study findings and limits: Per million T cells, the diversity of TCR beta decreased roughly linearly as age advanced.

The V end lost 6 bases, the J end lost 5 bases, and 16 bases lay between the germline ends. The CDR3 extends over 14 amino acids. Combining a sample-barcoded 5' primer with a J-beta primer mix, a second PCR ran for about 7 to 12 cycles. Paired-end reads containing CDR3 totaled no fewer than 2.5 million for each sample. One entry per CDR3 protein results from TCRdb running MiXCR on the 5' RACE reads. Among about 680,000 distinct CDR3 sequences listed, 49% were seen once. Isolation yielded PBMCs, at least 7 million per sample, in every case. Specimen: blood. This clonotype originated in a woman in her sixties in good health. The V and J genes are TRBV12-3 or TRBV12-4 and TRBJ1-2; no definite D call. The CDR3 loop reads CASREVAGSYGYTF. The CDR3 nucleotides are TGTGCCAGCAGGGAAGTGGCTGGCAGTTATGGCTACACCTTC.